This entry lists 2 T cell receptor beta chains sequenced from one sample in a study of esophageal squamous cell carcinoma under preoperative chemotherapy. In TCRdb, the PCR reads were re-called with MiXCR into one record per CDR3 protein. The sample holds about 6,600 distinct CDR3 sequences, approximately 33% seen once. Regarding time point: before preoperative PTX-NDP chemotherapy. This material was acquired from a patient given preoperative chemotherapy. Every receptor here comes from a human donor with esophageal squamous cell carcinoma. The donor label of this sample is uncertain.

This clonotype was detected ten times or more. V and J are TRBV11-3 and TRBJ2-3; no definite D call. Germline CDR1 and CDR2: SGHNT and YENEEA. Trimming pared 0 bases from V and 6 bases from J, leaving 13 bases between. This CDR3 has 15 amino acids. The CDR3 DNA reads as TGTGCCAGCAGCTTAGATGGGCAGTTGATGGATACGCAGTATTTT. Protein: CASSLDGQLMDTQYF. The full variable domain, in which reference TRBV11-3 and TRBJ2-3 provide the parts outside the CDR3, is EAGVVQSPRYKIIEKKQPVAFWCNPISGHNTLYWYLQNLGQGPELLIRYENEEAVDDSQLPKDRFSAERLKGVDSTLKIQPAELGDSAVYLCASSLDGQLMDTQYFGPGTRLTVL.

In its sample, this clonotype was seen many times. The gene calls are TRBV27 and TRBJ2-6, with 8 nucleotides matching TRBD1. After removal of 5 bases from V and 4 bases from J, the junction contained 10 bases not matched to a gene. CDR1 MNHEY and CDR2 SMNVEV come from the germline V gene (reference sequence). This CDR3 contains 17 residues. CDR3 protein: CASSGQGGESGANVLTF. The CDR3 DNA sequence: TGTGCCAGCAGTGGACAGGGTGGGGAATCCGGGGCCAACGTCCTGACTTTC.